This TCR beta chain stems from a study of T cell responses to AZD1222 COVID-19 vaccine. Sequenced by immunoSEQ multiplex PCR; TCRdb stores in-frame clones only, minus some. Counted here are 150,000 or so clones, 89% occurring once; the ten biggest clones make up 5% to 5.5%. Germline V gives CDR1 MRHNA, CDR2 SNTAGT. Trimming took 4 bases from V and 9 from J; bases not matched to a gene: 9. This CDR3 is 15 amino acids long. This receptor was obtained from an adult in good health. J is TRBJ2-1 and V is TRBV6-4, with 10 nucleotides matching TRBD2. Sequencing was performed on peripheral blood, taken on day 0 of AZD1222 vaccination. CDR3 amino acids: CASSARLAGVGEQFF. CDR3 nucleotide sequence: TGTGCCAGCAGTGCCCGGCTAGCGGGAGTGGGTGAGCAGTTCTTC.